This passage covers 10 T cell receptor beta chains from one sample sequenced in a study of blood T cell repertoires in COVID-19. TCRdb's table, derived via immunoSEQ multiplex PCR, lists solely in-frame clones and lacks some. The data hold around 300,000 clones, with over 85% observed a single time. The sequencing input was PBMCs or T cells enriched from blood (not recorded which). The receptors come from a woman between 55 and 75 years old who had recovered from COVID-19.

The chain uses TRBV7-9 and TRBJ2-1; D possibly corresponds to TRBD2 (5 bases). The length of the CDR3 is 15 residues. V was shortened by 1 base and J by 6 bases, with 13 bases between the two germline ends. Germline V lookup: CDR1 SEHNR, CDR2 FQNEAQ (reference sequence). The CDR3 loop reads CASSLVGVVSNEQFF. CDR3 sequence (DNA): TGTGCCAGCAGCTTAGTCGGGGTTGTTTCCAATGAGCAGTTCTTC. Full variable domain (outside the CDR3, taken from reference TRBV7-9 and TRBJ2-1): DTGVSQNPRHKITKRGQNVTFRCDPISEHNRLYWYRQTLGQGPEFLTYFQNEAQLEKSRLLSDRFSAERPKGSFSTLEIQRTEQGDSAMYLCASSLVGVVSNEQFFGPGTRLTVL.

The CDR3 nucleotides read TGTGCCAGCATTAGAGACAGGAATGAAAAACTGTTTTTT. Translating it yields CASIRDRNEKLFF. The chain carries TRBV6-6 and TRBJ1-4; maybe TRBD1 (6 bases). V shed 7 bases and J shed 5 bases, with 11 bases lying between them. The CDR3 is 13 residues long. Germline values: CDR1 MNHNY, CDR2 SVGAGI (reference sequence).

The rearrangement links TRBV3-1 (or the pseudogene TRBV3-2) to TRBJ2-1, with 10 bases fitting TRBD2. Losses at the gene ends were 2 bases for V and 3 bases for J; bases not matched to a gene: 4. There are 16 residues in the CDR3. The germline gives CDR1 LGHDT, CDR2 YNNKEL (reference sequence). The CDR3 spells CASSQWGLANYNEQFF. DNA of the CDR3: TGTGCCAGCAGCCAATGGGGACTAGCGAACTACAATGAGCAGTTCTTC.

This chain links TRBV28 with TRBJ1-4, with a tentative D call TRBD1 (5 bases). Trimming removed 8 bases from V and 5 bases from J, with 15 bases in between. Per germline, CDR1 MDHEN and CDR2 SYDVKM. CDR3 size: 14 residues. This CDR3 is CASLQVRPNEKLFF. The CDR3 nucleotides are TGTGCCAGCCTACAGGTCCGGCCCAATGAAAAACTGTTTTTT.

The V gene is TRBV6-6, the J gene TRBJ2-1, with TRBD2 identical over 13 bases. V shed 6 bases, J shed 9 bases, and the junction held 8 bases outside the gene matches. The CDR3 is 15 amino acids. Germline values: CDR1 MNHNY, CDR2 SVGAGI (reference sequence). CDR3 sequence: CASSPTSGGASEQFF. The CDR3 region has the DNA TGTGCCAGCAGCCCAACTAGCGGGGGGGCCAGTGAGCAGTTCTTC.

The chain carries TRBV6-1 and TRBJ1-5; D is unclear. Germline CDR1 reads MNHNS; CDR2 reads SASEGT. The CDR3 length is 13 residues. With 0 bases removed from V and 6 bases from J, the gap between germline ends came to 6 bases. CDR3: CASSEALIQPQHF. In DNA, the CDR3 is TGTGCCAGCAGTGAAGCCCTAATTCAGCCCCAGCATTTT.

The chain couples TRBV5-1 to TRBJ1-2; no reliable D call. V lost 3 bases and J 2 bases, leaving 11 bases between the germline ends. The CDR3 extends over 14 amino acids. Germline CDR1 and CDR2: SGHRS and YFSETQ. DNA of the CDR3: TGCGCCAGCAGCTCATCCGGGGTCAACTATGGCTACACCTTC. As protein: CASSSSGVNYGYTF.

The chain is built from TRBV5-6 and TRBJ2-1; D might be TRBD2 (7 bases). The V and J ends lost 8 bases and 8 bases respectively, with 23 bases between them. CDR3 length: 15 amino acids. Germline V gives CDR1 SGHDT, CDR2 YYEEEE. This CDR3 is CARYGGAPPPHEQFF. As DNA, the CDR3 is TGTGCCAGATATGGGGGGGCCCCCCCTCCCCATGAGCAGTTCTTC.

The CDR3 loop is CAILDRGSHNEQFF. For the CDR3, the DNA is TGCGCCATCTTAGACAGGGGGAGTCACAATGAGCAGTTCTTC. The chain recombines TRBV10-2 with TRBJ2-1; TRBD1 agrees at 9 bases. This CDR3 has 14 amino acids. CDR1 and CDR2 (germline): WSHSY, SAAADI. V was pared by 10 bases and J by 5 bases, with 9 bases of the junction left unmatched.

The genes are TRBV27 and TRBJ2-2; D is uncertain. Germline CDR1 MNHEY, CDR2 SMNVEV (reference sequence). The ends were cut back, 4 bases at V and 2 bases at J, with 8 bases in the middle. The CDR3 runs 14 residues. The CDR3 loop reads CASSWAVNTGELFF. CDR3 DNA sequence: TGTGCCAGCAGTTGGGCAGTAAACACCGGGGAGCTGTTTTTT.